Below, 4 T cell receptor beta chains from the same sample are listed, as sequenced in a study of early T cells in non-severe SARS-CoV-2 infection. From the 5' RACE reads, TCRdb called clonotypes with MiXCR, one entry per CDR3 protein. The profile shows about 59,000 distinct CDR3 sequences, about 12% of them singletons. The material was whole blood, obtained at baseline. The source of these receptors is an adult who was a healthcare worker with PCR-confirmed SARS-CoV-2 infection or an uninfected control (not recorded which).

V gene TRBV14 combines with J gene TRBJ2-1; D is ambiguous. V lost 6 bases, J lost 0 bases, and 9 bases lay in between. Germline V gene data show CDR1 as SGHDN and CDR2 as FVKESK. The CDR3 has 14 amino acids. As DNA, the CDR3 is TGTGCCAGCAGTAACCTTCCCTCCTACAATGAGCAGTTCTTC. It codes for CASSNLPSYNEQFF.

The CDR3 DNA sequence: TGTGCCAGCAGCTTAGACGAAGGGGTCGATGAGCAGTTCTTC. It encodes CASSLDEGVDEQFF. The genes are TRBV7-9 and TRBJ2-1; D may be TRBD1 (5 bases). The V gene lost 1 base and the J gene lost 8 bases, with 12 bases spanning the gap. Per the germline V gene, CDR1 is SEHNR and CDR2 is FQNEAQ (reference sequence). This CDR3 has 14 amino acids.

The rearrangement joins TRBV20-1 to TRBJ2-5; maybe TRBD1 (6 bases). CDR1 DFQATT and CDR2 SNEGSKA come from the germline V gene (reference sequence). The CDR3 is 14 amino acids. V was trimmed by 5 bases and J by 7 bases, leaving 20 bases between them. The CDR3 reads CSAGGDAGERTQYF. CDR3 bases: TGCAGTGCTGGGGGAGACGCAGGGGAGCGGACCCAGTACTTC.

This clonotype was picked up a small number of times. This chain connects TRBV7-2 to TRBJ2-5; TRBD2 agrees at 11 bases. This CDR3 contains 18 residues. CDR1 SGHTA and CDR2 FQGNSA come from the germline V gene. V shed 1 base and J 2 bases; nucleotides not matched to a gene: 9. CDR3 region: CASSLGLAGGGGQETQYF. CDR3 bases: TGTGCCAGCAGCTTAGGTCTAGCGGGAGGTGGCGGGCAAGAGACCCAGTACTTC.